This T cell receptor beta chain was sequenced for a study of blood T cell repertoires in COVID-19. Across the study: The samples span acute and convalescent COVID-19 from the United States, Italy and Spain. Nucleic acid was either cDNA or gDNA, and it came from T cells, B-cell-depleted T cells, or PBMCs.

Germline loops: CDR1 ENHRY, CDR2 SYGVKD. This CDR3 has 13 residues. The V and J ends lost 2 bases and 3 bases respectively, with 5 bases between them. In the study's own analysis: Amplification of reference gene primers was used by the study to estimate nucleated cell counts. Sequenced by immunoSEQ multiplex PCR; TCRdb stores in-frame clones only, minus some. V and J calls and clone size come straight from that table; D and trimming were deduced from the DNA. In the table there are about 120,000 clones, 83% of which are singletons. This TCR was recovered from a man aged 30 to 45 with acute or convalescent COVID-19. Material: peripheral blood. V gene TRBV10-3 combines with J gene TRBJ1-3; D is unresolved. The CDR3 nucleotides read TGTGCCATCAGTGAGAATTATGGAAACACCATATATTTT. This encodes CAISENYGNTIYF.